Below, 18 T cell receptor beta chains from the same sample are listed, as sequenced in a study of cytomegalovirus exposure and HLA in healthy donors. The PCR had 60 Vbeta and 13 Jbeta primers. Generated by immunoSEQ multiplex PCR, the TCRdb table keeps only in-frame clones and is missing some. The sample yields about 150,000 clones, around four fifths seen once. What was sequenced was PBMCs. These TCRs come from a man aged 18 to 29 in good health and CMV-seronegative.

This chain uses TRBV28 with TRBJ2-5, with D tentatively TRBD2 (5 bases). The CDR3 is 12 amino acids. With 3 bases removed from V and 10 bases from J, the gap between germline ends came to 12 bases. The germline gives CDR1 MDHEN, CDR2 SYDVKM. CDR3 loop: CASSFRGLDQYF. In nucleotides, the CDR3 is TGTGCCAGCAGTTTCCGGGGTCTGGACCAGTACTTC.

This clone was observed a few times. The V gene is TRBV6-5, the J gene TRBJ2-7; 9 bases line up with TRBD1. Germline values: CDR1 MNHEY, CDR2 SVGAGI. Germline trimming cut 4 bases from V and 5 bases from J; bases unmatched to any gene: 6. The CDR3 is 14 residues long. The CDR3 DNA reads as TGTGCCAGCAGTTCCTGGACAGGGGAAGACGAGCAGTACTTC. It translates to CASSSWTGEDEQYF.

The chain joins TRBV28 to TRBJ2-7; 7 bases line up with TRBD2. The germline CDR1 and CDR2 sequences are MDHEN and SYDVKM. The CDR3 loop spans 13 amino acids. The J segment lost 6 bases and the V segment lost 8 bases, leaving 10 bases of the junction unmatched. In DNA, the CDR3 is TGTGCCAGCTATGGGGGGGGTCCGCCCGAGCAGTACTTC. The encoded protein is CASYGGGPPEQYF.

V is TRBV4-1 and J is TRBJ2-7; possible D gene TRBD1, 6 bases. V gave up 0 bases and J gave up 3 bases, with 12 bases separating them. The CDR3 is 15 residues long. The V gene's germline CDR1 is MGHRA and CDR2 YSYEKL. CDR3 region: CASSQDPGQNYEQYF. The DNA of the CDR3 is TGCGCCAGCAGCCAAGACCCGGGACAAAACTACGAGCAGTACTTC.

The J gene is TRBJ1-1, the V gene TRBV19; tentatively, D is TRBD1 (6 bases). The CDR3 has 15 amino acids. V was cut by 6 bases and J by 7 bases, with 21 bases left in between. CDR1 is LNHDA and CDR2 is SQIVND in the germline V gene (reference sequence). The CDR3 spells CASRPRGGIGREAFF. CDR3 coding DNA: TGTGCCAGTAGGCCGAGGGGGGGGATAGGCCGTGAAGCTTTCTTT.

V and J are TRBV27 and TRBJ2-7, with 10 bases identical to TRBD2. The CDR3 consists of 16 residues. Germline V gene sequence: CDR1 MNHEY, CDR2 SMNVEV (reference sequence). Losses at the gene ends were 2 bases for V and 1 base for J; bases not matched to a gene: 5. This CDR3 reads CASSLARTSGSYEQYF. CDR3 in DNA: TGTGCCAGCAGTTTAGCCCGGACTAGCGGATCCTACGAGCAGTACTTC.

CDR3 in amino acids: CASSPKLRGLGEKLFF. The CDR3 nucleotides read TGTGCCAGCAGCCCCAAGCTCCGGGGTCTCGGTGAAAAACTGTTTTTT. The rearrangement links TRBV14 to TRBJ1-4; D not resolved. In germline, CDR1 is SGHDN, CDR2 FVKESK. Trimming stripped 4 bases from V and 7 bases from J, with 19 bases between. The CDR3 totals 16 residues.

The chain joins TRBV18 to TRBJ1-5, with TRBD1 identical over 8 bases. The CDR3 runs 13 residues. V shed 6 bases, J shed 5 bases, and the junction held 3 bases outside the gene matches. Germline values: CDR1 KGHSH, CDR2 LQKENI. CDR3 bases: TGTGCCAGCTCTCCAGGGGGCTATCAGCCCCAGCATTTT. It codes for CASSPGGYQPQHF.

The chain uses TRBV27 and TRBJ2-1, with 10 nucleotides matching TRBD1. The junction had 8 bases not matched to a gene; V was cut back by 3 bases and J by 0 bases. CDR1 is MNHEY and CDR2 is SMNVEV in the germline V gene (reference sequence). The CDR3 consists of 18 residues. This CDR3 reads CASSFIRTGGFSYNEQFF. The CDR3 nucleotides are TGTGCCAGCAGTTTTATTCGGACAGGGGGTTTCTCCTACAATGAGCAGTTCTTC.

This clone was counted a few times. CDR3 nucleotide sequence: TGTGCCAGCAGCCCTTTCGGACAGGGGAGCGAGCAGTACTTC. Encoded protein: CASSPFGQGSEQYF. This chain links TRBV7-3 with TRBJ2-7; 9 nucleotides agree with TRBD1. Germline CDR1 is SGHTA and CDR2 is FQGTGA. V shed 5 bases and J 6 bases; nucleotides not matched to a gene: 8. This CDR3 contains 14 residues.

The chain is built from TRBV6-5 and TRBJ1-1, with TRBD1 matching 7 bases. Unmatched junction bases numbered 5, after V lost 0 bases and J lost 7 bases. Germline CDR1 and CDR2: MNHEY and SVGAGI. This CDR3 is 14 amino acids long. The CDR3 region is CASSYSRGRYEAFF. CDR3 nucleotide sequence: TGTGCCAGCAGTTACTCCAGGGGGAGGTATGAAGCTTTCTTT.

This chain's CDR3 is CASSFRQGLYEQYF. The CDR3 DNA is TGTGCCAGCAGCTTCCGACAGGGACTGTACGAGCAGTACTTC. V usage is TRBV7-2 and J usage is TRBJ2-7; D possibly corresponds to TRBD1 (7 bases). The CDR3 length is 14 residues. Germline assignment: CDR1 SGHTA and CDR2 FQGNSA. Trimming pared 3 bases from V and 4 bases from J, leaving 13 bases between.

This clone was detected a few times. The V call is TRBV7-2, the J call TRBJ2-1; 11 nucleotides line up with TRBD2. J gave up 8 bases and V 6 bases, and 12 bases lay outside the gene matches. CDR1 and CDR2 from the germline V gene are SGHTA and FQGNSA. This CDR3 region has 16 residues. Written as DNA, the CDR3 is TGTGCCAGCAGGACGACCGGGACTAGCGGACGGGATGAGCAGTTCTTC. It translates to CASRTTGTSGRDEQFF.

CDR3 coding DNA: TGTGCCAGCAGTGAAGCTAGGCAGGGGGATGGCTACACCTTC. It specifies CASSEARQGDGYTF. The rearrangement links TRBV2 to TRBJ1-2; 7 bases are a match to TRBD1. This CDR3 region has 14 residues. Losses at the gene ends were 0 bases for V and 6 bases for J; bases not matched to a gene: 4. From germline, CDR1 is SNHLY and CDR2 FYNNEI.

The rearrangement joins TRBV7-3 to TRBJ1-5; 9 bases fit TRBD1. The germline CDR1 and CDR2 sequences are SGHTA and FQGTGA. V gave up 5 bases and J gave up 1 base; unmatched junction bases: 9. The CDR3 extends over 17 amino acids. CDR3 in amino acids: CASSTEIDRGSNQPQHF. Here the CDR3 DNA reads TGTGCCAGCAGCACGGAAATTGACAGGGGGAGCAATCAGCCCCAGCATTTT.

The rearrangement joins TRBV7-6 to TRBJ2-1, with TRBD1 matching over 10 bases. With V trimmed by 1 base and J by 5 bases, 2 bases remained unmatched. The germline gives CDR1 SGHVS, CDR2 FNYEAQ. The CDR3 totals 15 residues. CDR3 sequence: CASSLGQGANNEQFF. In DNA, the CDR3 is TGTGCCAGCAGCTTAGGACAGGGGGCTAACAATGAGCAGTTCTTC.

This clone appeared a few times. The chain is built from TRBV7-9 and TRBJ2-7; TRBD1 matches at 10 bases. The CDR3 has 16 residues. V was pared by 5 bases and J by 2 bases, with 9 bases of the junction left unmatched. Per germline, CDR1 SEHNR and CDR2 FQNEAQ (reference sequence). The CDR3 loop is CASSTADRGRPYEQYF. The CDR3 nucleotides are TGTGCCAGCAGCACCGCCGACAGGGGGCGCCCCTACGAGCAGTACTTC.

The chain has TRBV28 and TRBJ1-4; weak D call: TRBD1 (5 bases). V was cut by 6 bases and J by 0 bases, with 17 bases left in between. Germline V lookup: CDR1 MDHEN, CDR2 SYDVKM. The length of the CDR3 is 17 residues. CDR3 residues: CASRPAGKHATNEKLFF. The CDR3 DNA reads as TGTGCCAGCAGACCCGCAGGGAAGCACGCAACTAATGAAAAACTGTTTTTT.